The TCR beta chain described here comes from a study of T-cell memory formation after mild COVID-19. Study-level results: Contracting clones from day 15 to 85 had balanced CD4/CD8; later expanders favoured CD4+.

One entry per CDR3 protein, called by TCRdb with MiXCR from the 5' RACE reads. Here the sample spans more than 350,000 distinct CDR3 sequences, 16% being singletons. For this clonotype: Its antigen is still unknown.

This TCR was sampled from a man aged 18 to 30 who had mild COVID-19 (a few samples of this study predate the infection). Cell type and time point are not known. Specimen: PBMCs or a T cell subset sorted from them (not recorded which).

The DNA of the CDR3 is TGTGCCAGTAGTACGACAGGGGGGGACTACGAGCAGTACTTC. Protein product: CASSTTGGDYEQYF. The rearrangement joins TRBV19 to TRBJ2-7, with 9 positions matching TRBD1. Germline V lookup: CDR1 LNHDA, CDR2 SQIVND (reference sequence). The CDR3 is made up of 14 amino acids. Losses at the gene ends were 4 bases for V and 3 bases for J; bases not matched to a gene: 4.